This TCR beta chain was profiled in a study of PD-1 blockade in classical Hodgkin lymphoma. Study-level results: Compared with baseline, CD4+ but not CD8+ TCR diversity had risen significantly by C4D1.

Relapse was seen in all patients after autologous stem cell transplantation, and brentuximab vedotin exposure was variable. The table came from immunoSEQ multiplex PCR; TCRdb's copy has only in-frame clones and leaves some out. In the table there are about 98,000 clones, 92% of which are singletons. Remarks on this clone: The antigen remains undetermined.

The CDR3 has 14 amino acids. Germline assignment: CDR1 MDHEN and CDR2 SYDVKM. Germline trimming cut 4 bases from V and 1 base from J; bases unmatched to any gene: 1. The material sequenced was peripheral blood mononuclear cells (PBMCs), taken at baseline. This chain connects TRBV28 to TRBJ2-7; 10 bases are a match to TRBD1. The sequence was collected from a human donor with classical Hodgkin lymphoma. The CDR3 sequence is CASSWTGGSYEQYF. The CDR3 DNA sequence: TGTGCCAGCAGTTGGACAGGGGGGTCCTACGAGCAGTACTTC.